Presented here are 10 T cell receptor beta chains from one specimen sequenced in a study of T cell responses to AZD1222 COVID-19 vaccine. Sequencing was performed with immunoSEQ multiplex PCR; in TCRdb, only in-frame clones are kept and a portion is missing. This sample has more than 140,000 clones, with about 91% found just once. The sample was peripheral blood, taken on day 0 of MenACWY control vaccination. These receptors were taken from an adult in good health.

DNA for the CDR3: TGTGCCATCAGTGGGGACACGAACACTGAAGCTTTCTTT. This sequence encodes CAISGDTNTEAFF. J is TRBJ1-1 and V is TRBV10-3, with D possibly matching TRBD1 (6 bases). The CDR3 is 13 residues long. Germline V gene sequence: CDR1 ENHRY, CDR2 SYGVKD. V shed 4 bases and J shed 1 base, with 7 bases lying between them.

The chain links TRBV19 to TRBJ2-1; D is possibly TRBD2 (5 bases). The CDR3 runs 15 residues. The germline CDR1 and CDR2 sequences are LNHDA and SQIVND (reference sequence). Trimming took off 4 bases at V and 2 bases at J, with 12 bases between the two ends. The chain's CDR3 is CASSKSTLAYNEQFF. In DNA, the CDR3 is TGTGCCAGTAGTAAGTCAACACTAGCCTACAATGAGCAGTTCTTC.

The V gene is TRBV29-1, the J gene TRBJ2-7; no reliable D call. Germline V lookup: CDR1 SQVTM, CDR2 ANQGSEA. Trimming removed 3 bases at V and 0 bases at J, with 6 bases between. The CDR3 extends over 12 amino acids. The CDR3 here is CSVEGISYEQYF. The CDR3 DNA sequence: TGCAGCGTTGAGGGGATCTCCTACGAGCAGTACTTC.

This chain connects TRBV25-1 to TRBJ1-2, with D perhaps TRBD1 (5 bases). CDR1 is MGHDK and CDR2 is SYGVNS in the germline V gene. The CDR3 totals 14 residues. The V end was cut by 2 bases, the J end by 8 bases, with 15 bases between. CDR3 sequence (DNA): TGTGCCAGCAGTGAAATTCAGGGCGATGGGGGCTACACCTTC. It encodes CASSEIQGDGGYTF.

In DNA form, the CDR3 reads TGTGCCAGCAGTTTAGGAGGGGGGGGCAATCAGCCCCAGCATTTT. Encoded protein: CASSLGGGGNQPQHF. J is TRBJ1-5 and V is TRBV28; D may be TRBD1 (6 bases). The germline V gene encodes CDR1 MDHEN and CDR2 SYDVKM. V lost 2 bases to trimming and J lost 2 bases, with 10 bases between them. The CDR3 spans 15 residues.

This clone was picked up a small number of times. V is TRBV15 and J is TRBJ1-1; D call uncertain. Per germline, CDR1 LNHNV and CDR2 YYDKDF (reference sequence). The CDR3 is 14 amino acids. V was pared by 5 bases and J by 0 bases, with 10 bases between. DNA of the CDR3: TGTGCCACCAGCCCCAGAATAGTGAACACTGAAGCTTTCTTT. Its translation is CATSPRIVNTEAFF.

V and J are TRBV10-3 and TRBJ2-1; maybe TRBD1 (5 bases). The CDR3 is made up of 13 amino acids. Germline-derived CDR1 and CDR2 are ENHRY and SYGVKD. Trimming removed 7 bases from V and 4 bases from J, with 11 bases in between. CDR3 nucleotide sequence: TGTGCCATCACGACAGCTCCTTACAATGAGCAGTTCTTC. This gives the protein CAITTAPYNEQFF.

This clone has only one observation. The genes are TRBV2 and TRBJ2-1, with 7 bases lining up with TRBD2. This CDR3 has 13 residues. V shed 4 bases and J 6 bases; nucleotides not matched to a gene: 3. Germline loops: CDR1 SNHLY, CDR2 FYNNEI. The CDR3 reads CASSGERGNEQFF. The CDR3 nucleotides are TGTGCCAGCAGTGGCGAGCGGGGCAATGAGCAGTTCTTC.

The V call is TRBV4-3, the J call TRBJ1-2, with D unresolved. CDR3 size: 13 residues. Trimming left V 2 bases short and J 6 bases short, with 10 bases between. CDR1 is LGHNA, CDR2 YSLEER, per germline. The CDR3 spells CASSQTESDGYTF. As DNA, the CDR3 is TGCGCCAGCAGCCAAACCGAGTCAGATGGCTACACCTTC.

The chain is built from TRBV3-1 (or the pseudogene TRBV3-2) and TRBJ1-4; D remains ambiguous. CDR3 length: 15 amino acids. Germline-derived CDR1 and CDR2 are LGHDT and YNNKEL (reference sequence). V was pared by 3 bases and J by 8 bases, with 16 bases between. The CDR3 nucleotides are TGTGCCAGCAGCCACTCTCAAGGCCTGAGGGAAAAACTGTTTTTT. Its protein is CASSHSQGLREKLFF.